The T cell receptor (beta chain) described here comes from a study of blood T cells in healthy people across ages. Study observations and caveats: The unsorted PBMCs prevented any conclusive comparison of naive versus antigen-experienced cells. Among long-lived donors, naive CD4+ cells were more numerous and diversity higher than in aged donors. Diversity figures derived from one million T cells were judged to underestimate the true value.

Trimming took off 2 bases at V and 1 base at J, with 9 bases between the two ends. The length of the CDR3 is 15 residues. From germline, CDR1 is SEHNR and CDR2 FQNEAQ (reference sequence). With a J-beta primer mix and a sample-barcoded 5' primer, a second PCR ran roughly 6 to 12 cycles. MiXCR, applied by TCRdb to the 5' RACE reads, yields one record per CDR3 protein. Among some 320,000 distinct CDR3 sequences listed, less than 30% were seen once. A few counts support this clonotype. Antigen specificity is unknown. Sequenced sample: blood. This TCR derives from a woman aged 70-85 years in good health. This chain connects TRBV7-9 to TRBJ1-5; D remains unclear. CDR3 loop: CASSLNGDSNQPQHF. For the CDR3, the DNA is TGTGCCAGCAGCTTAAACGGAGACAGCAATCAGCCCCAGCATTTT.